The T cell receptor (beta chain) described here comes from a study of T-cell memory formation after mild COVID-19. On the study more broadly: Largely donor-specific sequence clusters came from a couple of donors. Overall study results and limits: There were some responding clones in pre-infection memory, which suggested that cross-reactive memory had joined.

On this clonotype itself: The target antigen is unknown.

A 5'RACE reaction primed in the constant segment made cDNA libraries of TCR alpha and TCR beta, and these carried sample barcodes and UMIs. TCRdb called the 5' RACE reads again in MiXCR, with one record for every CDR3 protein. The data show approximately 560,000 distinct CDR3 sequences, roughly 17% seen once. V was clipped by 4 bases and J by 5 bases; unmatched bases: 6. This CDR3 contains 14 residues. Per germline, CDR1 MNHNS and CDR2 SASEGT. Sequenced sample: PBMCs or a T cell subset sorted from them (not recorded which). The receptor comes from an adult woman who had mild COVID-19 (a few samples of this study predate the infection). Cell type and time point are not known. This sequence joins TRBV6-1 and TRBJ2-5, with TRBD1 matching over 8 bases. Here the CDR3 DNA reads TGTGCCAGCAGTGGTCAGGGGGCGTGGGAGACCCAGTACTTC. Protein sequence: CASSGQGAWETQYF.